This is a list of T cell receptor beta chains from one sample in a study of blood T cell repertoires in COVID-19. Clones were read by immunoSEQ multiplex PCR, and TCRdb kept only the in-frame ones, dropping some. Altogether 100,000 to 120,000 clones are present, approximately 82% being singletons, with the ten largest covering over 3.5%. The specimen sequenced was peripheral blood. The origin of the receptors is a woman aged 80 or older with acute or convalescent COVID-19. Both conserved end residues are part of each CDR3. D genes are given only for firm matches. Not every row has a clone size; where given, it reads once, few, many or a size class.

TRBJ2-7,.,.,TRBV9,TGTGCCAGCAGCGTAGATCCGGGGAGCTCCTACGAGCAGTACTTC,CASSVDPGSSYEQYF
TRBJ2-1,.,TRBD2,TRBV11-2,TGTGCCAGCAGCTCATTTCGAATTGGACTAGCGGATTTCAATGAGCAGTTCTTC,CASSSFRIGLADFNEQFF
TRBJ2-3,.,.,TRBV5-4,TGTGCCAGCAGTATGATGAGGGCCGGCACAGATACGCAGTATTTT,CASSMMRAGTDTQYF
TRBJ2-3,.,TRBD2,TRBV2,TGTGCCAGCAGTGAAGGGCTAGCGGGGGAGGATACGCAGTATTTT,CASSEGLAGEDTQYF
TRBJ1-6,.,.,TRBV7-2,TGTGCCAGCAGCCCGAACGGGGGTTCACCCCTCCACTTT,CASSPNGGSPLHF
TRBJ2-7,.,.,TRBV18,TGTGCCAGCTCACCTAACGGAGGGGGGGCTTACGAGCAGTACTTC,CASSPNGGGAYEQYF
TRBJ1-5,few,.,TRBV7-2,TGTGCCAGCAGCTTAGGCAGCACGGGGAGCTATAGCAATCAGCCCCAGCATTTT,CASSLGSTGSYSNQPQHF
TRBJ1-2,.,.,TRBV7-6,TGTGCCAGCAGCTTATGGGCGGTAGGTGGACAGAGTCCTTCTAACTATGGCTACACCTTC,CASSLWAVGGQSPSNYGYTF
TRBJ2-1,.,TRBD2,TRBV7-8,TGTGCCAGCAGCTACATAGCGGGACTGCAGTTCTTC,CASSYIAGLQFF
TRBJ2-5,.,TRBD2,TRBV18,TGTGCCAGCTCAACTAGCGCAGGGGAGACCCAGTACTTC,CASSTSAGETQYF
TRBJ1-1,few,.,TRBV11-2,TGTGCCAGCAGCTCCAACCCGGGGTTCGACACTGAAGCTTTCTTT,CASSSNPGFDTEAFF
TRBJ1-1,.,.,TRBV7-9,TGTGGTCTGGGGCTGGCCGAAACTGAAGCTTTCTTT,CGLGLAETEAFF
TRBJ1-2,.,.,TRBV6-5,TGTGCCAGCCACCCTGGGGGGAAATATGGCTACACCTTC,CASHPGGKYGYTF
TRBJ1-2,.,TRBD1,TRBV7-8,TGTGCCAGCAGCTTAGCCCCGGACAGGGCAGGAGACACCTTC,CASSLAPDRAGDTF
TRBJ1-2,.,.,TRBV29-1,TGCAGCGTTGGAGGGGGAGGGCATGGCTACACCTTC,CSVGGGGHGYTF
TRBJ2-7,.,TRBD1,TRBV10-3,TGTGCCATCAGTGGAAGGACAGGGGGCGACGAGCAGTACTTC,CAISGRTGGDEQYF
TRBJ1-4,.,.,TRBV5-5,TGTGCCAGCAGCTTAGAACAGGGTTTTGAAAAACTGTTTTTT,CASSLEQGFEKLFF
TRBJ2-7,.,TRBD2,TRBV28,TGTGCCAGCAGTACAACTAGCGGGAGTATCTACGAGCAGTACTTC,CASSTTSGSIYEQYF
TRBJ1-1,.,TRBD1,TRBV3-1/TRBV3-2,TGTGCCAGCAGCGCTAGGACAGGCCTACTTGTAGCTTTCTTT,CASSARTGLLVAFF
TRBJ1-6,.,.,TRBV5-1,TGCGCCAGCAGCTTTTTCGGAGATTTAAATTCACCCCTCCACTTT,CASSFFGDLNSPLHF
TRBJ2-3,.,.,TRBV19,TGTGCCAGTACTGCCCAAACAGGTAGCACAGATACGCAGTATTTT,CASTAQTGSTDTQYF
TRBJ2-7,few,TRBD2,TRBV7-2,TGTGCCAGCAGCCCCGGGACTAGCGGCTACGAGCAGTACTTC,CASSPGTSGYEQYF
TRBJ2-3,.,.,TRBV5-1,TGCGCCAGCTCCTCGGGGTCCGTGGGGGATACGCAGTATTTT,CASSSGSVGDTQYF
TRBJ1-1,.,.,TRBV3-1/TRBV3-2,TGTGCCAGCAGCCAAGATCCGGGTATCGGAACTGAAGCTTTCTTT,CASSQDPGIGTEAFF
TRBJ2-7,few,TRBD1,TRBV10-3,TGTGCCATCGGTTCACAGGGGGTCTACGAGCAGTACTTC,CAIGSQGVYEQYF
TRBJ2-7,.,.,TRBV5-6,TGTGCCAGCAGCCTTTTACTAGCAAGGTACGAGCAGTACTTC,CASSLLLARYEQYF
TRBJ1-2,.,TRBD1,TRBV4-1,TGCGCCAGCAGCCAAGTAGTAGACAGGGTACTCTCTAACTATGGCTACACCTTC,CASSQVVDRVLSNYGYTF
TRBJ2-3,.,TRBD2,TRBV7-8,TGTGCCAGCAGCTTAAGCGGGGGTACGCAGTATTTT,CASSLSGGTQYF
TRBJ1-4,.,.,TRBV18,TGTGCCAGCTCACCACCGATCAGGGGAGAAAAACTGTTTTTT,CASSPPIRGEKLFF
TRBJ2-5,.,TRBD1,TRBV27,TGTGCCAGCAGTTTATCGGGACAGGTTATGCAGACCCAGTACTTC,CASSLSGQVMQTQYF
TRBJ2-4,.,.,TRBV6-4,TGTGCCAGCAGTGGGGGCGGGGCCCAGGTATTCCTAGCCAAAAACATTCAGTACTTC,CASSGGGAQVFLAKNIQYF
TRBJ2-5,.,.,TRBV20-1,TGCAGTGCAACCGGGGAGACCCAGTACTTC,CSATGETQYF
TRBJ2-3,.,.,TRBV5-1,TGCGCCAGCAGCTTGGACAACGCAGATACGCAGTATTTT,CASSLDNADTQYF
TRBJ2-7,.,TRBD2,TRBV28,TGTGCCAGCAGTTTATTTGCTAGCGGTTCCTACGAGCAGTACTTC,CASSLFASGSYEQYF
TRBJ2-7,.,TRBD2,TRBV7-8,TGTGCCAGCAGCTTGTTCCTAGCGGTCTCCTACGAGCAGTACTTC,CASSLFLAVSYEQYF
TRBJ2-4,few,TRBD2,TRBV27,TGTGCCAGCAGATTCGGGGGGGATAAAAACATTCAGTACTTC,CASRFGGDKNIQYF
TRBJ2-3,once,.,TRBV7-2,TGTGCCAGCAGCTTAAGCAGGGAAAGCACAGATACGCAGTATTTT,CASSLSRESTDTQYF
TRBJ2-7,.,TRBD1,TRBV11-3,TGTGCCAGCAAGCCTACAGGGGCAAACGAGCAGTACTTC,CASKPTGANEQYF
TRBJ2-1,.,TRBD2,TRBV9,TGTGCCAGCAGCAAAAGCGGGGGGCACTACAATGAGCAGTTCTTC,CASSKSGGHYNEQFF
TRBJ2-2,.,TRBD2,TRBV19,TGTGCCAGTAGTATCTTAGCGGGAGTCGACACCGGGGAGCTGTTTTTT,CASSILAGVDTGELFF
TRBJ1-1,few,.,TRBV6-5,TGTGCCAGCAGTTACTTAGGGGCTGAAGCTTTCTTT,CASSYLGAEAFF
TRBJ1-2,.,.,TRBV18,TGTGCCAGCTCACCACCGCAGGGAGGAAACTATGGCTACACCTTC,CASSPPQGGNYGYTF